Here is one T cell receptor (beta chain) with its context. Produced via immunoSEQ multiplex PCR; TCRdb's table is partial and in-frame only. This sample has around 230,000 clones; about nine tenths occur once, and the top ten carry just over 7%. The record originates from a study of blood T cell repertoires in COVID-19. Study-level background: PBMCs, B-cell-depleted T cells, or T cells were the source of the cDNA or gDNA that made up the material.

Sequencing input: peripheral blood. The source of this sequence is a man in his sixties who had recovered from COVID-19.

CDR3 DNA sequence: TGCGCCAGCAGCTTGCCGGCGGGGGGCACAGATACGCAGTATTTT. This codes for CASSLPAGGTDTQYF. The rearrangement links TRBV5-1 to TRBJ2-3, with 7 bases lining up with TRBD2. Germline V lookup: CDR1 SGHRS, CDR2 YFSETQ. This CDR3 spans 15 amino acids. V trimming: 1 base; J trimming: 1 base; junction bases outside the gene matches: 3.